One and the same sample provided the 26 T cell receptor beta chains below, sequenced in a study of T cell repertoires in cytomegalovirus infection. From the reads, TCRdb called clonotypes with MiXCR, one entry per CDR3 protein. The data contain approximately 490,000 distinct CDR3 sequences, roughly 10% of them singletons. Sample: PBMCs. The receptors were gathered from a human donor in good health (CMV status not recorded). Some clones in this sample may be carry-over from other donors' samples.

This clonotype was counted at least ten times. The gene calls are TRBV19 and TRBJ2-6; TRBD1 matches 11 bases. The CDR3 runs 17 residues. Per the germline V gene, CDR1 is LNHDA and CDR2 is SQIVND (reference sequence). V lost 5 bases to trimming and J lost 3 bases; unmatched junction nucleotides: 6. The CDR3 spells CASSAGQGAYGANVLTF. In DNA, the CDR3 is TGTGCCAGTAGTGCAGGACAGGGGGCGTATGGGGCCAACGTCCTGACTTTC.

This clonotype was seen a few times. The chain has TRBV7-9 and TRBJ2-5; 11 positions agree with TRBD2. Germline-derived CDR1 and CDR2 are SEHNR and FQNEAQ (reference sequence). The CDR3 spans 16 residues. J lost 4 bases, V lost 4 bases, and 8 bases had no gene match. The CDR3 region has the DNA TGTGCCAGCAGCTCCCGACTAGCGGGACATCGAGAGACCCAGTACTTC. It encodes CASSSRLAGHRETQYF.

This clonotype was seen ten or more times. V gene TRBV7-6 combines with J gene TRBJ2-5; D ambiguous. The CDR3 consists of 13 residues. The germline V gene has CDR1 SGHVS and CDR2 FNYEAQ. Trimming removed 2 bases from V and 2 bases from J, with 6 bases in between. The CDR3 coding sequence is TGTGCCAGCAGCTTAATACGTCAAGAGACCCAGTACTTC. This translates into CASSLIRQETQYF.

There are many counts of this clonotype. This chain joins TRBV27 and TRBJ1-1; a weak D match, TRBD1 (6 bases). Between the trimmed V and J ends, which lost 7 bases and 6 bases, there was a span of 21 bases. The CDR3 has 15 amino acids. Germline V CDR1 and CDR2: MNHEY, SMNVEV (reference sequence). CDR3 nucleotides: TGTGCCAGCACCCCGCGACAGGTGTGCCCCCCTGAAGCTTTCTTT. The encoded protein is CASTPRQVCPPEAFF.

This clonotype occurred many times. The V call is TRBV12-3 or TRBV12-4, the J call TRBJ1-1; no firm D call. The CDR3 is made up of 14 amino acids. V was cut by 5 bases and J by 0 bases, with 10 bases left in between. This CDR3 is CASSPGLLNTEAFF. The CDR3 DNA is TGTGCCAGCAGTCCCGGACTTTTGAACACTGAAGCTTTCTTT.

This clonotype was recorded at least ten times. The chain joins TRBV6-6 to TRBJ2-3; the D call may be TRBD1 or TRBD2 (5 bases each). The CDR3 contains 12 residues. V lost 2 bases to trimming and J lost 6 bases, with 6 bases between them. Germline assignment: CDR1 MNHNY and CDR2 SVGAGI (reference sequence). The CDR3 loop reads CASSYEGDTQYF. The DNA of the CDR3 is TGTGCCAGCAGTTACGAGGGGGATACGCAGTATTTT.

The chain carries TRBV5-1 and TRBJ2-7, with TRBD1 identical over 9 bases. This CDR3 spans 13 amino acids. Germline V gives CDR1 SGHRS, CDR2 YFSETQ. The junction had 2 bases not matched to a gene; V was cut back by 5 bases and J by 2 bases. CDR3 sequence: CASRTGGAYEQYF. CDR3 DNA: TGCGCCAGCAGAACAGGGGGCGCCTACGAGCAGTACTTC.

J is TRBJ1-1 and V is TRBV27; D gene unclear. Looked up from germline, CDR1 is MNHEY and CDR2 is SMNVEV (reference sequence). The CDR3 is 14 amino acids. The V end lost 5 bases, the J end lost 0 bases, and 10 bases lay between the germline ends. Written as DNA, the CDR3 is TGTGCCAGCAGTAGAAATGTCCTGAACACTGAAGCTTTCTTT. This encodes CASSRNVLNTEAFF.

In this sample, this clonotype turned up a few times. The chain couples TRBV2 to TRBJ2-2, with 9 bases that match TRBD2. The CDR3 is made up of 15 amino acids. J was trimmed by 6 bases and V by 6 bases; bases with no gene match: 8. Germline V gene sequence: CDR1 SNHLY, CDR2 FYNNEI. The CDR3 protein is CASSSVLAGAGELFF. The CDR3 bases are TGTGCCAGCAGCAGTGTACTAGCGGGCGCCGGGGAGCTGTTTTTT. The full variable domain, with the rest looked up from reference TRBV2 and TRBJ2-2, is EPEVTQTPSHQVTQMGQEVILRCVPISNHLYFYWYRQILGQKVEFLVSFYNNEISEKSEIFDDQFSVERPDGSNFTLKIRSTKLEDSAMYFCASSSVLAGAGELFFGEGSRLTVL.

This clonotype was seen at least ten times. This chain uses TRBV9 with TRBJ2-5; TRBD2 matches 9 bases. CDR1 is SGDLS and CDR2 is YYNGEE in the germline V gene. CDR3 length: 15 amino acids. The V gene end was trimmed by 0 bases and the J gene end by 4 bases; junction bases not matched to a gene: 4. The CDR3 region has the DNA TGTGCCAGCAGCGTAGGGGCGGGAGGGGCAGAGACCCAGTACTTC. Translated, it gives CASSVGAGGAETQYF.

The chain joins TRBV10-3 to TRBJ1-2; tentatively, D is TRBD1 (5 bases). This CDR3 region has 13 residues. The ends were cut back, 6 bases at V and 3 bases at J, with 11 bases in the middle. Germline values: CDR1 ENHRY, CDR2 SYGVKD. The CDR3: CAIRPGTHYGYTF. The CDR3 region has the DNA TGTGCCATCAGGCCCGGGACCCACTATGGCTACACCTTC.

The chain carries TRBV19 and TRBJ1-2; D is undetermined. CDR1 is LNHDA, CDR2 SQIVND, per germline (reference sequence). V lost 3 bases to trimming and J lost 0 bases, with 8 bases between them. This CDR3 spans 14 amino acids. The CDR3 sequence: CASSITAANYGYTF. CDR3 sequence (DNA): TGTGCCAGTAGTATCACAGCGGCTAACTATGGCTACACCTTC.

This clonotype appeared many times. The gene calls are TRBV7-9 and TRBJ2-5; 11 bases align to TRBD2. The germline CDR1 and CDR2 sequences are SEHNR and FQNEAQ (reference sequence). With V trimmed by 4 bases and J by 4 bases, 2 bases remained unmatched. The CDR3 is 14 amino acids. CDR3 nucleotides: TGTGCCAGCAGCTCCGGACTAGCGGGAGAGACCCAGTACTTC. This translates into CASSSGLAGETQYF.

This clonotype has at least ten counts. The chain has TRBV7-9 and TRBJ2-3, with D hard to call. CDR3 length equals 12 residues. Germline assignment: CDR1 SEHNR and CDR2 FQNEAQ (reference sequence). Trimming shortened V by 4 bases and J by 6 bases, and 8 bases separated the two germline ends. CDR3 DNA sequence: TGTGCCAGCAGCTCCACCCGGGATACGCAGTATTTT. This sequence encodes CASSSTRDTQYF.

The gene calls are TRBV20-1 and TRBJ2-1, with 11 bases lining up with TRBD2. Losses at the gene ends were 1 base for V and 4 bases for J; bases not matched to a gene: 6. Germline loops: CDR1 DFQATT, CDR2 SNEGSKA (reference sequence). This CDR3 is 16 amino acids long. CDR3 in amino acids: CSARVQASGRYNEQFF. The CDR3 region has the DNA TGCAGTGCTAGAGTTCAGGCTAGCGGGAGGTACAATGAGCAGTTCTTC.

Ten or more counts support this clonotype. The chain has TRBV2 and TRBJ1-1; 7 bases are a match to TRBD1. Per the germline V gene, CDR1 is SNHLY and CDR2 is FYNNEI. The CDR3 totals 11 residues. V shed 6 bases, J shed 8 bases, and the junction held 3 bases outside the gene matches. CDR3 residues: CASRGQVEAFF. The CDR3 coding sequence is TGTGCCAGCAGAGGACAGGTGGAAGCTTTCTTT. Complete variable domain (other parts from reference TRBV2 and TRBJ1-1): EPEVTQTPSHQVTQMGQEVILRCVPISNHLYFYWYRQILGQKVEFLVSFYNNEISEKSEIFDDQFSVERPDGSNFTLKIRSTKLEDSAMYFCASRGQVEAFFGQGTRLTVV.

This clonotype was detected only a few times. J is TRBJ1-1 and V is TRBV5-4, with D unresolved. Germline-derived CDR1 and CDR2 are SGHNT and YYREEE (reference sequence). The CDR3 loop spans 12 amino acids. Between the trimmed V and J ends, which lost 4 bases and 7 bases, there was a span of 11 bases. The CDR3: CASSPLRGEAFF. The CDR3 DNA is TGTGCCAGCAGCCCCCTCCGAGGTGAAGCTTTCTTT.

This clonotype was counted ten times or more. V and J are TRBV12-3 or TRBV12-4 and TRBJ2-5, with TRBD2 matching over 14 bases. V lost 6 bases and J lost 2; bases outside the gene matches: 11. CDR3 size: 18 residues. The CDR3, as DNA: TGTGCCAGCAGCTGGAGGGGACTAGCGGGGGCCCGACAAGAGACCCAGTACTTC. Translated, it gives CASSWRGLAGARQETQYF.

At least ten counts were recorded for this clonotype. The chain couples TRBV10-3 to TRBJ2-5; 8 bases agree with TRBD2. The CDR3 consists of 15 residues. The germline V gene encodes CDR1 ENHRY and CDR2 SYGVKD. Unmatched junction bases numbered 6, after V lost 3 bases and J lost 3 bases. The CDR3 bases are TGTGCCATCAGTGACAGCGGGGGCCGGGAAGAGACCCAGTACTTC. It encodes CAISDSGGREETQYF.

The rearrangement uses TRBV2 and TRBJ2-5; 10 nucleotides agree with TRBD1. The J segment lost 5 bases and the V segment lost 4 bases, leaving 7 bases of the junction unmatched. The CDR3 has 15 amino acids. CDR1 is SNHLY and CDR2 is FYNNEI in the germline V gene. In DNA, the CDR3 is TGTGCCAGCAGTGGGGGGACAGGGGAGTTGGAGACCCAGTACTTC. Translated: CASSGGTGELETQYF. The entire variable domain, with the rest obtained from reference TRBV2 and TRBJ2-5, is as follows: EPEVTQTPSHQVTQMGQEVILRCVPISNHLYFYWYRQILGQKVEFLVSFYNNEISEKSEIFDDQFSVERPDGSNFTLKIRSTKLEDSAMYFCASSGGTGELETQYFGPGTRLLVL.

In this sample, this clonotype turned up a few times. The chain joins TRBV29-1 to TRBJ1-2, with 8 positions matching TRBD1. CDR1 is SQVTM and CDR2 is ANQGSEA in the germline V gene. With 6 bases clipped from V and 4 bases from J, the junction kept 13 bases outside the gene matches. This CDR3 spans 15 amino acids. CDR3 loop: CSVLGQGLLSYGYTF. The CDR3 coding sequence is TGCAGCGTCTTAGGACAGGGTTTGCTATCCTATGGCTACACCTTC.

This clonotype was found many times. The chain combines TRBV12-5 with TRBJ2-2, with D perhaps TRBD2 (7 bases). The CDR3 has 15 residues. The germline V gene encodes CDR1 LGHNT and CDR2 FRNRAP. Trimming cost V 2 bases and J 4 bases, with 11 bases left between them. CDR3 DNA: TGTGCTAGTGGTTTGACGGGGGGCCTCACCGGGGAGCTGTTTTTT. As protein: CASGLTGGLTGELFF.

This clonotype was detected only a few times. The gene calls are TRBV2 and TRBJ1-5; 7 bases agree with TRBD1. Unmatched junction bases numbered 8, after V lost 0 bases and J lost 6 bases. The CDR3 is 16 amino acids. CDR1 and CDR2 (germline): SNHLY, FYNNEI. The CDR3 here is CASSEAGGGGLQPQHF. CDR3 nucleotide sequence: TGTGCCAGCAGTGAAGCTGGCGGAGGGGGCCTTCAGCCCCAGCATTTT. Complete variable domain (other parts from reference TRBV2 and TRBJ1-5): EPEVTQTPSHQVTQMGQEVILRCVPISNHLYFYWYRQILGQKVEFLVSFYNNEISEKSEIFDDQFSVERPDGSNFTLKIRSTKLEDSAMYFCASSEAGGGGLQPQHFGDGTRLSIL.

The table lists this clonotype with many counts. The chain combines TRBV12-3 or TRBV12-4 with TRBJ1-3; 10 nucleotides agree with TRBD1. The CDR3 runs to 13 residues. V lost 6 bases and J lost 6; bases outside the gene matches: 2. The chain's CDR3 is CASRGQGKNTIYF. DNA of the CDR3: TGTGCCAGCAGGGGACAGGGGAAAAACACCATATATTTT.

This clonotype was counted many times. The CDR3 sequence is CASSLEWGAWETQYF. The CDR3 nucleotides read TGTGCCAGCAGCTTAGAGTGGGGCGCGTGGGAGACCCAGTACTTC. V usage is TRBV7-2 and J usage is TRBJ2-5; D might be TRBD1 (5 bases). CDR3 length: 15 amino acids. Germline-derived CDR1 and CDR2 are SGHTA and FQGNSA. Between the trimmed V and J ends, which lost 1 base and 5 bases, there was a span of 14 bases. Filled out from reference TRBV7-2 and TRBJ2-5, the complete variable domain reads GAGVSQSPSNKVTEKGKDVELRCDPISGHTALYWYRQSLGQGLEFLIYFQGNSAPDKSGLPSDRFSAERTGGSVSTLTIQRTQQEDSAVYLCASSLEWGAWETQYFGPGTRLLVL.

To note about this clonotype: One junction end does not reproduce the germline sequence, and a read error may be involved. This sequence joins TRBV4-1 and TRBJ2-3; weak D call: TRBD1 (6 bases). The CDR3 is 18 amino acids. In germline, CDR1 is MGHRA, CDR2 YSYEKL. For the CDR3, the DNA is TGTGCCAGCAGCCAAGGGGAGAGGGGGTTCGATCGCACAGATACGCAGTATTTT. Protein sequence: CASSQGERGFDRTDTQYF.